Shown below are 11 T cell receptor beta chains from a single sample sequenced in a study of T-cell reconstitution after alpha-beta-depleted transplantation in children. It was with unique molecular identifiers that the TCRbeta library was prepared. TCRdb reprocessed the PCR reads via MiXCR and lists one record per CDR3 protein. The table has 500,000 or so distinct CDR3 sequences, roughly 10% seen once. The source was PBMCs, mostly from graft donor cells, collected 180 days after TCRalphabeta/CD19-depleted stem cell transplant. These receptors all come from a female patient aged 2-9 years who had a stem cell transplant for aplastic anemia, so the T cells may come from the graft donor.

The chain links TRBV29-1 to TRBJ1-1; weak D call: TRBD1 (6 bases). Trimming pared 7 bases from V and 2 bases from J, leaving 11 bases between. Germline assignment: CDR1 SQVTM and CDR2 ANQGSEA. The CDR3 contains 12 residues. The CDR3 sequence is CSAMDSNTEAFF. The DNA of the CDR3 is TGCAGCGCTATGGACAGTAACACTGAAGCTTTCTTT.

This clonotype was observed a few times. The chain combines TRBV9 with TRBJ2-3, with D unresolved. The CDR3 is 14 residues long. Trimming took off 0 bases at V and 6 bases at J, with 11 bases between the two ends. The V gene's germline CDR1 is SGDLS and CDR2 YYNGEE. The DNA of the CDR3 is TGTGCCAGCAGCGTAGAAGCGAGCCGTGATACGCAGTATTTT. Amino acids: CASSVEASRDTQYF.

V and J are TRBV15 and TRBJ2-1, with D hard to call. This CDR3 has 15 amino acids. Trimming left V 5 bases short and J 5 bases short, with 16 bases between. CDR1 and CDR2 (germline): LNHNV, YYDKDF (reference sequence). The CDR3 DNA follows: TGTGCCACCAGCCAATCCGGAAAGCCACACAATGAGCAGTTCTTC. Amino acids: CATSQSGKPHNEQFF.

This clonotype was observed a few times. The chain links TRBV12-3 or TRBV12-4 to TRBJ1-2; D gene ambiguous. This CDR3 is built from 11 residues. Trimming pared 1 base from V and 7 bases from J, leaving 4 bases between. The CDR3 region has the DNA TGTGCCAGCAGTTTAGGGCTTGGCTACACCTTC. It specifies CASSLGLGYTF.

The rearrangement uses TRBV10-3 and TRBJ2-5, with 7 bases lining up with TRBD2. The CDR3 covers 16 residues. Trimming cost V 5 bases and J 0 bases; bases outside gene matches: 9. Germline-derived CDR1 and CDR2 are ENHRY and SYGVKD. The CDR3 DNA reads TGTGCCATCAGTCAGACTAGCCGGCCGTACCAAGAGACCCAGTACTTC. Residues: CAISQTSRPYQETQYF.

The genes are TRBV5-1 and TRBJ1-2, with 10 bases that match TRBD1. The CDR3 has 15 amino acids. The germline gives CDR1 SGHRS, CDR2 YFSETQ. Trimming at V came to 4 bases and at J to 4 bases, leaving 7 bases not matched to a gene. In DNA form, the CDR3 reads TGCGCCAGCAGCCCGGGACAGGGGCCGATCTATGGCTACACCTTC. Its translation: CASSPGQGPIYGYTF.

The chain combines TRBV7-2 with TRBJ2-1, with 9 bases lining up with TRBD1. This CDR3 spans 16 amino acids. J lost 4 bases, V lost 6 bases, and 10 bases had no gene match. Germline V gene data show CDR1 as SGHTA and CDR2 as FQGNSA. This CDR3 reads CASSHKGTGIYNEQFF. The DNA for the CDR3 is TGTGCCAGCAGTCACAAGGGGACAGGGATATACAATGAGCAGTTCTTC. The full variable domain, with the rest looked up from reference TRBV7-2 and TRBJ2-1, is GAGVSQSPSNKVTEKGKDVELRCDPISGHTALYWYRQSLGQGLEFLIYFQGNSAPDKSGLPSDRFSAERTGGSVSTLTIQRTQQEDSAVYLCASSHKGTGIYNEQFFGPGTRLTVL.

The chain combines TRBV15 with TRBJ1-4; D ambiguous. Deletions cut 0 bases from V and 4 bases from J, with 9 bases between. The CDR3 is 15 residues long. Germline V gene data show CDR1 as LNHNV and CDR2 as YYDKDF (reference sequence). The CDR3 protein is CATSRETGGNEKLFF. The CDR3, as DNA: TGTGCCACCAGCAGAGAAACTGGCGGTAATGAAAAACTGTTTTTT.

This clonotype was detected ten times or more. The chain uses TRBV9 and TRBJ2-1, with 7 bases aligning to TRBD2. Germline trimming cut 0 bases from V and 0 bases from J; bases unmatched to any gene: 6. CDR3 length: 17 residues. Germline-derived CDR1 and CDR2 are SGDLS and YYNGEE. CDR3 sequence (DNA): TGTGCCAGCAGCGTAGCTGTGACTAGCATCTCCTACAATGAGCAGTTCTTC. Translating gives CASSVAVTSISYNEQFF. The complete variable domain, with remaining parts taken from reference TRBV9 and TRBJ2-1, reads DSGVTQTPKHLITATGQRVTLRCSPRSGDLSVYWYQQSLDQGLQFLIQYYNGEERAKGNILERFSAQQFPDLHSELNLSSLELGDSALYFCASSVAVTSISYNEQFFGPGTRLTVL.

The rearrangement joins TRBV5-6 to TRBJ2-5; D might be TRBD2 (5 bases). The CDR3 is made up of 15 amino acids. The V gene's germline CDR1 is SGHDT and CDR2 YYEEEE. Deletions cut 5 bases from V and 2 bases from J, with 16 bases between. The CDR3 spells CASRWPGKLQETQYF. The CDR3, as DNA: TGTGCCAGCAGGTGGCCGGGAAAGTTACAAGAGACCCAGTACTTC.

This clonotype was seen more than once but under ten times. The chain uses TRBV7-2 and TRBJ1-3, with D possibly matching TRBD1 (5 bases). Between the trimmed V and J ends, which lost 2 bases and 8 bases, there was a span of 7 bases. Per germline, CDR1 SGHTA and CDR2 FQGNSA. CDR3 length equals 12 residues. CDR3 in amino acids: CASSLQGDTIYF. As DNA, the CDR3 is TGTGCCAGCAGCTTACAGGGTGACACCATATATTTT. Filled out from reference TRBV7-2 and TRBJ1-3, the complete variable domain reads GAGVSQSPSNKVTEKGKDVELRCDPISGHTALYWYRQSLGQGLEFLIYFQGNSAPDKSGLPSDRFSAERTGGSVSTLTIQRTQQEDSAVYLCASSLQGDTIYFGEGSWLTVV.